This TCR beta chain was observed in a study of response to subunit inactivated influenza vaccine (dated by TCRdb to 2016 to 2019). Background for the entire study: Deep quantitative T cell receptor repertoire profiling was used in the study to track responses to a trivalent subunit inactivated influenza vaccine. Study-wide conclusions, independent of this receptor: The authors proposed that each seasonal influenza vaccination may bring in only a limited number of new T cells.

Library preparation used RT-PCR. These reads were obtained on an Illumina HiSeq 2500. TCRdb ran its own pipeline on the public reads, namely fastp trimming at Q25 and MiXCR clone calling, and kept in-frame beta chains. All rows with the same CDR3 protein become a single entry with the most common DNA and genes. Here the sample has some 640,000 distinct CDR3 sequences; 14% occur a single time. Clones ranked in the top ten supply 6% to 7% of the sample. This clonotype was detected only a few times. Its antigen is still unknown. Base quality data are lacking; no much larger clone is found one base away. The sample consisted of PBMCs from blood, taken about 14 days before vaccination. The TCR was taken from a middle-aged man who received an inactivated influenza vaccine. Donor details come from another sample of the same person, matched by shared clones.

The DNA sequence is as follows: TGTGCCAGCAGCTTAGTACCATATCTCAGTGAGCCTAACTATGGCTACACCTTC. This sequence encodes CASSLVPYLSEPNYGYTF. This sequence uses TRBV11-2 and TRBJ1-2; confidence is insufficient to name the D gene. CDR1 SGHAT and CDR2 FQNNGV were looked up in the germline V gene. From the cysteine through the phenylalanine, the CDR3 covers 18 amino acids. Left in the record is the CDR3 DNA by itself, 54 bases read in frame from the first base. V loses 1 base of germline sequence and J loses 0 bases, and the interval between the two ends is 18 bases.